This T cell receptor beta chain was identified in a study of blood T cell repertoires in COVID-19. This CDR3 is 15 amino acids long. The V segment lost 2 bases and the J segment 8 bases; nucleotides outside the gene matches: 9. The germline gives CDR1 MNHEY, CDR2 SMNVEV (reference sequence). Produced via immunoSEQ multiplex PCR; TCRdb's table is partial and in-frame only. The repertoire consists of 130,000 to 150,000 clones, with approximately 80% occurring once and the leading ten covering 30% to 45%. Specimen: peripheral blood. The source is a human donor in a cohort sampled during active COVID-19. The chain combines TRBV27 with TRBJ2-1; 7 bases align to TRBD2. The CDR3 protein is CASSLGTNPVDEQFF. The CDR3 bases are TGTGCCAGCAGTTTAGGGACTAACCCGGTTGATGAGCAGTTCTTC.